What follows describes a single T cell receptor (beta chain). Its antigen is not identified. 60 Vbeta and 13 Jbeta primers were used in PCR. The assay was immunoSEQ multiplex PCR, and TCRdb's table has in-frame clones only and misses some. The sample has around 200,000 clones, under 80% seen once. The sample originates from a study of cytomegalovirus exposure and HLA in healthy donors. Study in general: Early released data comprised around 85 million unique TCRs from HLA-typed donors. The Caucasian-associated ancestry cluster held 65% to 90% of 300 to 500 genotyped donors. Study-wide points: There were around 160 TCR beta chains listed as cytomegalovirus-associated. Most subjects' HLA-A and HLA-B alleles were reportedly predicted from TCR beta sequences.

Trimming took off 5 bases at V and 4 bases at J, with 14 bases between the two ends. CDR1 is MNHNY, CDR2 SVGAGI, per germline (reference sequence). CDR3 length: 14 amino acids. This clonotype was obtained from a girl aged 2-10 years in good health and CMV-seronegative. The rearrangement joins TRBV6-6 to TRBJ1-2; D is unresolved. The sequencing sample was made of PBMCs. CDR3 in amino acids: CASSESGLGYGYTF. In nucleotides, the CDR3 is TGTGCCAGCAGTGAGTCGGGGTTGGGCTATGGCTACACCTTC.